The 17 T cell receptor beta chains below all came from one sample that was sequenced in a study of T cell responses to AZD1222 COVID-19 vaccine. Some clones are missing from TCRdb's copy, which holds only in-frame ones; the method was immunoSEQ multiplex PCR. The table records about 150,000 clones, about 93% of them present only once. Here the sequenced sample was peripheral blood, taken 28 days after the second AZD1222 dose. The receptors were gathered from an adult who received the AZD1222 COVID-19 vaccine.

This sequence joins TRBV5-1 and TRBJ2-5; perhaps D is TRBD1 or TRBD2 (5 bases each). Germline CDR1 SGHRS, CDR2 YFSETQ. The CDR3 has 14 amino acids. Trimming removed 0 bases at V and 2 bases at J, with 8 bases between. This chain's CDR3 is CASSLAGPQETQYF. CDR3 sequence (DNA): TGCGCCAGCAGCTTGGCGGGGCCTCAAGAGACCCAGTACTTC.

CDR3 sequence: CASSGGGNEKLFF. Here the CDR3 DNA reads TGTGCCAGCAGCGGAGGGGGTAATGAAAAACTGTTTTTT. The chain combines TRBV7-9 with TRBJ1-4, with a weak D call TRBD1 (6 bases). V was cut by 5 bases and J by 4 bases, with 8 bases left in between. This CDR3 comprises 13 residues. Germline assignment: CDR1 SEHNR and CDR2 FQNEAQ (reference sequence).

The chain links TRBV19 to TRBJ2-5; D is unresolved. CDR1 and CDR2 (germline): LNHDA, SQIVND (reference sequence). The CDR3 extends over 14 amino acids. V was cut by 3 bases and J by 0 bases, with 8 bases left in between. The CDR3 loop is CASSIAVYQETQYF. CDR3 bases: TGTGCCAGTAGTATCGCGGTTTACCAAGAGACCCAGTACTTC.

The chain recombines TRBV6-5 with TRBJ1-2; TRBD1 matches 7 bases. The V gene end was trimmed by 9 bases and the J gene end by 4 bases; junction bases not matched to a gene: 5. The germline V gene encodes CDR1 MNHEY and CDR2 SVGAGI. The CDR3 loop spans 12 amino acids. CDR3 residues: CARGQKLYGYTF. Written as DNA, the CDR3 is TGTGCCAGGGGACAGAAACTCTATGGCTACACCTTC.

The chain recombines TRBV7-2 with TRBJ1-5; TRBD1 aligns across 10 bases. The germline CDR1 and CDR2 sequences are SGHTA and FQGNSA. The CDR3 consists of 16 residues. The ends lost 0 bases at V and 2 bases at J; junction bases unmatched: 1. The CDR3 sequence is CASSLAGQGGNQPQHF. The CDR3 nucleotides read TGTGCCAGCAGCTTAGCAGGACAGGGGGGCAATCAGCCCCAGCATTTT.

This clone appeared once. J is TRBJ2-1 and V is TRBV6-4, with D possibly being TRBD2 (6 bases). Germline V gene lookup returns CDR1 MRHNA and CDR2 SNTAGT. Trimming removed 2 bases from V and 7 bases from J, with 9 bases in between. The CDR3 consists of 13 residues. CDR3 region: CASSDLTRNEQFF. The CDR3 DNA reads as TGTGCCAGCAGTGACCTGACTAGAAATGAGCAGTTCTTC.

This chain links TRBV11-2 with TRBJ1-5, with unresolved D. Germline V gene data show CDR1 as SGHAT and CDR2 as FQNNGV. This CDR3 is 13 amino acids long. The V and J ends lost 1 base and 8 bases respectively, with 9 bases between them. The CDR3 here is CASSLGLEEPQHF. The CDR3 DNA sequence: TGTGCCAGCAGCTTAGGGTTGGAGGAGCCCCAGCATTTT.

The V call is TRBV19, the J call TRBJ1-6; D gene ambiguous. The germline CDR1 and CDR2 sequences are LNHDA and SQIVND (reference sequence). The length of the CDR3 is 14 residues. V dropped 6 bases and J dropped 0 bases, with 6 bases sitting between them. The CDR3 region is CASRQSSYNSPLHF. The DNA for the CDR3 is TGTGCCAGTAGGCAGAGCTCCTATAATTCACCCCTCCACTTT.

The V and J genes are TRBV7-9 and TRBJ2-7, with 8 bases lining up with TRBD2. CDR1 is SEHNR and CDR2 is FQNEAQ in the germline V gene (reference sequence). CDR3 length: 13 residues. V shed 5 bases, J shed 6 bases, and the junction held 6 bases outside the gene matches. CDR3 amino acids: CASSPGLEGEQYF. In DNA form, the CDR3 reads TGTGCCAGCAGCCCGGGACTAGAAGGCGAGCAGTACTTC.

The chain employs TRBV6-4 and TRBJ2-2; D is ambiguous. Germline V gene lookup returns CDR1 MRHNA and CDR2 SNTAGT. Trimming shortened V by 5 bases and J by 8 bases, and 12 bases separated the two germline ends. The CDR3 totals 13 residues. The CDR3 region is CASSPGRLGELFF. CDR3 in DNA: TGTGCCAGCAGTCCCGGACGGTTAGGGGAGCTGTTTTTT.

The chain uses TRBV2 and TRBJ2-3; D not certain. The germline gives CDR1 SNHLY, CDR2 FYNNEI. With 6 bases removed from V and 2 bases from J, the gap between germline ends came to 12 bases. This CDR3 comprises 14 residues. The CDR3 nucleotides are TGTGCCAGCAGGGACCCCGAGATCACAGATACGCAGTATTTT. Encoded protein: CASRDPEITDTQYF.

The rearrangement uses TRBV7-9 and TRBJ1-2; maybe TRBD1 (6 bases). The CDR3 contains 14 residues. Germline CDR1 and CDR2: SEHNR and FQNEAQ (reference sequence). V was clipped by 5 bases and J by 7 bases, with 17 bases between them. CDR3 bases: TGTGCCAGCAGCATTTCCGGGACACCAATTGGCTACACCTTC. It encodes CASSISGTPIGYTF.

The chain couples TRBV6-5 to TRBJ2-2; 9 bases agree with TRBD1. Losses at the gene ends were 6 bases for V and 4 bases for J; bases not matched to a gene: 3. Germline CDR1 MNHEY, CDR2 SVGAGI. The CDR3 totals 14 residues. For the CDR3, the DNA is TGTGCCAGCAGGGGGACAGGGAGCACCGGGGAGCTGTTTTTT. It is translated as CASRGTGSTGELFF.

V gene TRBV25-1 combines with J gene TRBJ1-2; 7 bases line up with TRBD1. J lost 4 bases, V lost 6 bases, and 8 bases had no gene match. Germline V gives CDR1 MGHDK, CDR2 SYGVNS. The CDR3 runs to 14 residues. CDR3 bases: TGTGCCAGCAGGGCCGGGACAGCCCCCTATGGCTACACCTTC. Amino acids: CASRAGTAPYGYTF.

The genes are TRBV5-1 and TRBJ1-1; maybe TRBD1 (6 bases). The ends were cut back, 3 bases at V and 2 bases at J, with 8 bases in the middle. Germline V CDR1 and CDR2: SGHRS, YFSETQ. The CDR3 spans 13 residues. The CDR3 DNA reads TGCGCCAGCAGCTGGACAGCTAACACTGAAGCTTTCTTT. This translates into CASSWTANTEAFF.

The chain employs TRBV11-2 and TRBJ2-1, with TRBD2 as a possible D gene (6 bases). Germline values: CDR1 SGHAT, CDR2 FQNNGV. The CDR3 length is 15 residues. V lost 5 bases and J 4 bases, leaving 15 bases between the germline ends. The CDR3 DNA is TGTGCCAGCAGCCCCATGCCTAGCGCTTACAATGAGCAGTTCTTC. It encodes CASSPMPSAYNEQFF.

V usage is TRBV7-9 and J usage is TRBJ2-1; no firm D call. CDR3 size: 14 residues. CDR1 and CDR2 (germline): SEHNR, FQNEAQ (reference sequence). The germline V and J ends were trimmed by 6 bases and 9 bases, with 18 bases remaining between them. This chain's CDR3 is CASRRPEATGEQFF. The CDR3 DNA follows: TGTGCCAGCAGGCGTCCAGAGGCCACCGGTGAGCAGTTCTTC.